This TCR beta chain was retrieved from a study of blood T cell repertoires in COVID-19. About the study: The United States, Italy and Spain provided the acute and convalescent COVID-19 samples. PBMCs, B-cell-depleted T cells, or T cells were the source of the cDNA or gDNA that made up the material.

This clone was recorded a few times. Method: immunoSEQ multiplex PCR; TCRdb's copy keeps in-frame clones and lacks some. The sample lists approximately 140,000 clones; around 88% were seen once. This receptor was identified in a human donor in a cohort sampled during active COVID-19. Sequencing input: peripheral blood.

This CDR3 is CASSPLSTASFGEQYF. The DNA of the CDR3 is TGTGCCAGCAGCCCCCTTTCGACAGCCTCCTTCGGGGAGCAGTACTTC. This chain uses TRBV3-1 (or the pseudogene TRBV3-2) with TRBJ2-7, with D possibly being TRBD1 (5 bases). The germline gives CDR1 LGHDT, CDR2 YNNKEL (reference sequence). The V and J ends lost 4 bases and 7 bases respectively, with 23 bases between them. CDR3 length: 16 amino acids.